This entry lists 13 T cell receptor beta chains sequenced from one sample in a study of T cell responses to AZD1222 COVID-19 vaccine. TCRdb's copy holds only in-frame clones and misses some; the assay was immunoSEQ multiplex PCR. The table shows around 100,000 clones, with roughly 89% occurring only once. The material sequenced was peripheral blood, taken on day 0 of AZD1222 vaccination. The receptors derive from an adult in good health.

This chain connects TRBV6-6 to TRBJ1-5; D unclear. Deletions cut 6 bases from V and 4 bases from J, with 7 bases between. The CDR3 loop spans 12 amino acids. The germline V gene encodes CDR1 MNHNY and CDR2 SVGAGI (reference sequence). CDR3 nucleotide sequence: TGTGCCAGCAGACAGTGGAATCAGCCCCAGCATTTT. This translates into CASRQWNQPQHF.

This clone was counted only a few times. The chain employs TRBV19 and TRBJ1-3, with a tentative D call TRBD1 (6 bases). The CDR3 is 16 amino acids. Trimming took 5 bases from V and 0 from J, leaving 14 bases between them. The germline CDR1 and CDR2 sequences are LNHDA and SQIVND (reference sequence). CDR3 coding DNA: TGTGCCAGTAGTTTGTACAGGGCCACCTCTGGAAACACCATATATTTT. Its translation is CASSLYRATSGNTIYF.

The J gene is TRBJ1-4, the V gene TRBV6-5; D gene uncertain. The V gene lost 7 bases and the J gene lost 0 bases, with 6 bases spanning the gap. Germline V lookup: CDR1 MNHEY, CDR2 SVGAGI. The CDR3 runs to 13 residues. The CDR3 nucleotides are TGTGCCAGCATGGCGGCAACTAATGAAAAACTGTTTTTT. This translates into CASMAATNEKLFF.

This clone has just a few counts. This chain joins TRBV28 and TRBJ2-1, with D unresolved. CDR3 length: 11 residues. CDR1 MDHEN and CDR2 SYDVKM come from the germline V gene. The ends were cut back, 6 bases at V and 5 bases at J, with 5 bases in the middle. The CDR3 protein is CASSRNNEQFF. CDR3 DNA: TGTGCCAGCAGCCGTAACAATGAGCAGTTCTTC. The full variable domain, with the rest looked up from reference TRBV28 and TRBJ2-1, is DVKVTQSSRYLVKRTGEKVFLECVQDMDHENMFWYRQDPGLGLRLIYFSYDVKMKEKGDIPEGYSVSREKKERFSLILESASTNQTSMYLCASSRNNEQFFGPGTRLTVL.

The rearrangement joins TRBV7-6 to TRBJ1-5, with 7 bases matching TRBD1. V dropped 5 bases and J dropped 2; count of bases not matched to a gene: 9. Germline-derived CDR1 and CDR2 are SGHVS and FNYEAQ. The length of the CDR3 is 16 residues. For the CDR3, the DNA is TGTGCCAGCAGCCAGTACCGGGACAGAGGCAATCAGCCCCAGCATTTT. Its translation: CASSQYRDRGNQPQHF.

The chain uses TRBV7-6 and TRBJ2-3, with 11 bases matching TRBD2. This CDR3 contains 16 residues. J lost 0 bases, V lost 3 bases, and 2 bases had no gene match. CDR1 is SGHVS, CDR2 FNYEAQ, per germline. CDR3 coding DNA: TGTGCCAGCAGCTTGACTAGCGGGGCCAGCACAGATACGCAGTATTTT. Its protein is CASSLTSGASTDTQYF.

This clone was found once. The chain carries TRBV24-1 and TRBJ2-3, with D perhaps assigned TRBD1 or TRBD2 (7 bases each). This CDR3 comprises 14 residues. V was clipped by 11 bases and J by 2 bases, with 16 bases between them. CDR1 is KGHDR, CDR2 SFDVKD, per germline. CDR3 loop: CAISPGGATDTQYF. The CDR3 nucleotides read TGTGCCATCAGCCCAGGGGGGGCCACAGATACGCAGTATTTT.

This chain joins TRBV14 and TRBJ2-7; tentative D call: TRBD2 (5 bases). Between the trimmed V and J ends, which lost 0 bases and 3 bases, there was a span of 15 bases. Germline V CDR1 and CDR2: SGHDN, FVKESK. CDR3 length equals 16 residues. The CDR3 sequence is CASSQDFGVRGYEQYF. Written as DNA, the CDR3 is TGTGCCAGCAGCCAAGATTTCGGGGTAAGAGGCTACGAGCAGTACTTC.

The chain combines TRBV30 with TRBJ2-3, with D maybe TRBD2 (6 bases). The V end was cut by 3 bases, the J end by 2 bases, with 12 bases between. The CDR3 contains 14 residues. In germline, CDR1 is GTSNPN, CDR2 SVGIG (reference sequence). CDR3 amino acids: CAWRPGLHTDTQYF. The CDR3 DNA reads as TGTGCCTGGAGACCGGGACTCCACACAGATACGCAGTATTTT.

This clone was recorded a few times. CDR3 bases: TGTGCCAGTAGTACAGGGGGATCTTTTAGCAATCAGCCCCAGCATTTT. As protein: CASSTGGSFSNQPQHF. V gene TRBV19 combines with J gene TRBJ1-5, with TRBD1 matching 7 bases. The V gene's germline CDR1 is LNHDA and CDR2 SQIVND (reference sequence). The V gene end was trimmed by 4 bases and the J gene end by 0 bases; junction bases not matched to a gene: 6. The CDR3 covers 16 residues.

This chain uses TRBV7-8 with TRBJ2-5, with a weak D call TRBD1 (6 bases). V was shortened by 5 bases and J by 5 bases, with 15 bases between the two germline ends. Germline loops: CDR1 SGHVS, CDR2 FQNEAQ. The CDR3 sequence is 14 residues long. The CDR3 nucleotides are TGTGCCAGCAGCCTGAACAGGGTTTGGGAGACCCAGTACTTC. The encoded protein is CASSLNRVWETQYF.

V and J are TRBV7-2 and TRBJ1-1; 7 bases agree with TRBD1. CDR3 length equals 15 residues. CDR1 is SGHTA, CDR2 FQGNSA, per germline. The J segment lost 1 base and the V segment lost 5 bases, leaving 7 bases of the junction unmatched. The CDR3 nucleotides read TGTGCCAGCAGCCTCCTAGGACAGGCGAACACTGAAGCTTTCTTT. It translates to CASSLLGQANTEAFF. The variable domain in full, with the rest retrieved from reference TRBV7-2 and TRBJ1-1, is GAGVSQSPSNKVTEKGKDVELRCDPISGHTALYWYRQSLGQGLEFLIYFQGNSAPDKSGLPSDRFSAERTGGSVSTLTIQRTQQEDSAVYLCASSLLGQANTEAFFGQGTRLTVV.

J is TRBJ2-7 and V is TRBV5-4; the D gene is possibly TRBD2 (7 bases). The germline V gene encodes CDR1 SGHNT and CDR2 YYREEE (reference sequence). V was cut by 2 bases and J by 6 bases, with 15 bases left in between. The CDR3 has 14 residues. CDR3 bases: TGTGCCAGCAGCTTCTGGGGGGGGCCTCGCGAGCAGTACTTC. Encoded protein: CASSFWGGPREQYF.